Here is one T cell receptor (beta chain) with its context. Sequencing was performed with immunoSEQ multiplex PCR; in TCRdb, only in-frame clones are kept and a portion is missing. Here the sample spans about 400,000 clones, approximately 86% being singletons. This sample stems from a study of blood T cell repertoires in COVID-19. The CDR3 length is 13 residues. Looked up from germline, CDR1 is SGHAT and CDR2 is FQDESV (reference sequence). The V segment lost 6 bases and the J segment 5 bases; nucleotides outside the gene matches: 6. This receptor was taken from an older woman with COVID-19, enrolled during active disease. The chain combines TRBV11-1 with TRBJ2-5, with 7 bases fitting TRBD1. The sample was peripheral blood. Here the CDR3 reads CASRPTGRETQYF. The DNA for the CDR3 is TGTGCCAGCAGACCGACAGGGCGGGAGACCCAGTACTTC.